This is a list of T cell receptor beta chains from one sample in a study of blood T cell repertoires in COVID-19. Generated by immunoSEQ multiplex PCR, the TCRdb table keeps only in-frame clones and is missing some. The sample lists more than 110,000 clones, 86% occurring once. The sequencing sample was made of PBMCs or T cells enriched from blood (not recorded which). Receptors originate from a man in his forties or fifties who had recovered from COVID-19. The CDR3 runs from the conserved cysteine through the conserved F or W. D genes are given only for firm matches. Size is omitted from some rows. Given values are once, few, many or a class for expanded clones.

v_gene	d_gene	j_gene	abundance	CDR3nt	CDR3aa
TRBV24-1	NA	TRBJ2-1	NA	TGTGCCACCCGAGGGCGGGCCACCTACAATGAGCAGTTCTTC	CATRGRATYNEQFF
TRBV28	NA	TRBJ1-4	NA	TGTGCCAGCAGTTATAGCAGCTCAGGGGATGAAAAACTGTTTTTT	CASSYSSSGDEKLFF
TRBV24-1	TRBD2	TRBJ2-5	NA	TGTGCCACCAGTGATTTTGGGGGGAGGGCTAGGGAGACCCAGTACTTC	CATSDFGGRARETQYF
TRBV2	TRBD1	TRBJ1-4	once	TGTGCCAGCAACCTCGACAGGGTAAATGAAAAACTGTTTTTT	CASNLDRVNEKLFF
TRBV6-1	TRBD2	TRBJ2-7	NA	TGTGCCAGCAGTGAAGCCGGGACTAGCTCCTACGAGCAGTACTTC	CASSEAGTSSYEQYF
TRBV7-9	NA	TRBJ1-1	NA	TGTGCCAGCAGCTCACAGGGGAACACTGAAGCTTTCTTT	CASSSQGNTEAFF
TRBV27	NA	TRBJ1-5	once	TGTGCCAGCAGTCCCGGTGTAGGGGGAGATTATCAGCCCCAGCATTTT	CASSPGVGGDYQPQHF
TRBV11-2	NA	TRBJ1-6	NA	TGTGCCAGCAGCTTTGGAAGGGGTAATTCACCCCTCCACTTT	CASSFGRGNSPLHF
TRBV3-1/TRBV3-2	NA	TRBJ1-2	NA	TGTGCCAGCAGCCAATTTTCTTCCCCGGGGGGCTACACCTTC	CASSQFSSPGGYTF
TRBV5-1	TRBD1	TRBJ1-2	NA	TGCGCCAGCAGCAATGGACAGGCACCTAACTATGGCTACACCTTC	CASSNGQAPNYGYTF
TRBV10-3	TRBD1	TRBJ1-6	once	TGTGCCATCAGTGAGTCGACTCAGGGGGGAGGTTCACCCCTCCACTTT	CAISESTQGGGSPLHF
TRBV5-8	TRBD1	TRBJ2-7	NA	TGTGCCAGCAGCTTAGGGGGCTGGTCCTACGAGCAGTACTTC	CASSLGGWSYEQYF
TRBV5-1	NA	TRBJ1-2	NA	TGCGCCAGCAGCTCGACAGCTCAAGTTAACTATGGCTACACCTTC	CASSSTAQVNYGYTF
TRBV6-2/TRBV6-3	TRBD1	TRBJ2-7	NA	TGTGCCAGCAGTTACTGGGACAGGGGCAACGAGCAGTACTTC	CASSYWDRGNEQYF
TRBV19	NA	TRBJ2-6	NA	TGTGCCAGTACCAGGAAAGACTCTGGGGCCAACGTCCTGACTTTC	CASTRKDSGANVLTF
TRBV3-1/TRBV3-2	NA	TRBJ1-6	NA	TGTGCCAGCAGCCAAGAATGGTCAGGGTCACCCCTCCACTTT	CASSQEWSGSPLHF
TRBV11-1	NA	TRBJ2-5	NA	TGTGCCAGCAGCTTAGGGGGCCAGCAACAAGAGACCCAGTACTTC	CASSLGGQQQETQYF
TRBV4-3	NA	TRBJ1-5	few	TGCGCCAGCAGCCAAGATTGGAGGGGTAGCAATCAGCCCCAGCATTTT	CASSQDWRGSNQPQHF
TRBV5-1	TRBD1	TRBJ1-1	NA	TGCGCCAGCAGCTCGGGCCCCGGGACAGGAAACACTGAAGCTTTCTTT	CASSSGPGTGNTEAFF
TRBV7-3	NA	TRBJ2-1	NA	TGTGCCAGCAGCTTTGAGGCGAACTCCTACAATGAGCAGTTCTTC	CASSFEANSYNEQFF
TRBV19	TRBD2	TRBJ2-2	NA	TGTGCCACCGGACTAGCGGGAGGGGGTGGCACCGGGGAGCTGTTTTTT	CATGLAGGGGTGELFF
TRBV3-1/TRBV3-2	NA	TRBJ1-4	NA	TGTGCCAGCAGCCTTCAAGGGGTTGGTGAAAAACTGTTTTTT	CASSLQGVGEKLFF
TRBV6-1	TRBD1	TRBJ2-7	NA	TGTGCCAGCAGCTTCGGGACAGGGATGGCCGAGCAGTACTTC	CASSFGTGMAEQYF
TRBV5-5	NA	TRBJ1-2	NA	TGTGCCAGCAGCTTCGCCAGCTATGGCTACACCTTC	CASSFASYGYTF
TRBV4-3	TRBD1	TRBJ1-2	NA	TGCGCCAGCAGCCATAAACGCACCGGGACAGGGTTGATGGGGGGCGGCTACACCTTC	CASSHKRTGTGLMGGGYTF
TRBV4-3	TRBD2	TRBJ2-2	NA	TGCGCCAGCAGCCAAGAGGCTAGCGGGGGCGTCAACACCGGGGAGCTGTTTTTT	CASSQEASGGVNTGELFF
TRBV7-3	TRBD2	TRBJ2-3	NA	TGTGCCAGCAGCCCCGGACTAGCGGGAGCCGATACGCAGTATTTT	CASSPGLAGADTQYF
TRBV24-1	NA	TRBJ2-6	NA	TGTGCCACCAGTGAGGGACTCGGGGCCAACGTCCTGACTTTC	CATSEGLGANVLTF
TRBV7-9	NA	TRBJ2-2	NA	TGTGCCAGCAGCTCGTCCGCGGGGGAGCTGTTTTTT	CASSSSAGELFF
TRBV2	NA	TRBJ2-4	NA	TGTGCCAGCAGTGTCCCGGACAGTTTCAAAGACAAAAACATTCAGTACTTC	CASSVPDSFKDKNIQYF
TRBV18	TRBD1	TRBJ1-5	NA	TGTGCCAGCTCGGGACAGGCCTCAGGGGGAAATCAGCCCCAGCATTTT	CASSGQASGGNQPQHF
TRBV14	NA	TRBJ2-3	few	TGTGCCAGCAGCCAAGTTACCTCGGGGGGCGCAGATACGCAGTATTTT	CASSQVTSGGADTQYF
TRBV25-1	TRBD2	TRBJ2-3	NA	TGTGCCAGCAGTGAACTAGCGGGAGAGGCAGATACGCAGTATTTT	CASSELAGEADTQYF
TRBV6-5	TRBD1	TRBJ1-2	NA	TGTGCCAGCAGCGGACAGGGGGCCGGAGTCTATGGCTACACCTTC	CASSGQGAGVYGYTF
TRBV27	NA	TRBJ2-2	few	TGTGCCAGCAGTTTACGACAGGCTACGAACACCGGGGAGCTGTTTTTT	CASSLRQATNTGELFF
TRBV2	NA	TRBJ1-5	NA	TGTGCCAGCGGGAGCTATAGCAATCAGCCCCAGCATTTT	CASGSYSNQPQHF
TRBV28	NA	TRBJ1-1	NA	TGTGCCAGCAGTGATGCCAGGGGACGCACTGAAGCTTTCTTT	CASSDARGRTEAFF
TRBV7-3	NA	TRBJ2-3	NA	TGTGCCAGCAGCTTAATGGAAGGCCCCGGGACGCAGTATTTT	CASSLMEGPGTQYF
TRBV7-7	TRBD1	TRBJ1-1	NA	TGTGCTAGCAGCTTAGACAGGGGAACGGAGGCTTTCTTT	CASSLDRGTEAFF
TRBV21-1	NA	TRBJ1-3	NA	TGTGCCATACCGGGACATTGCTCTGGAAACACCATATATTTT	CAIPGHCSGNTIYF
TRBV29-1	NA	TRBJ2-3	NA	TGCAGCGGCACCCCGGGGACAGATACGCAGTATTTT	CSGTPGTDTQYF
TRBV7-9	NA	TRBJ1-1	NA	TGTGCCAGCAGCTTAAAAGGGGCAGTGGGCATGAACACTGAAGCTTTCTTT	CASSLKGAVGMNTEAFF
TRBV21-1	NA	TRBJ2-3	NA	TGTGCCAGCAGGGGGCCAGATACGCAGTATTTT	CASRGPDTQYF
TRBV7-5	NA	TRBJ1-5	NA	TGTGCCAGAAGCTTGGCAGGGCCCCGTGTTCAGCCCCAGCATTTT	CARSLAGPRVQPQHF
TRBV18	TRBD1	TRBJ1-1	NA	TGTGCCAGCTCGCAGGGGGCGCCCAATCTCGGAACTGAAGCTTTCTTT	CASSQGAPNLGTEAFF
TRBV21-1	NA	TRBJ1-6	once	TGTGCCAGCAGCAAAGCGCTCCAGGGGATCAATTCACCCCTCCACTTT	CASSKALQGINSPLHF
TRBV28	TRBD1	TRBJ2-1	NA	TGTGCCAGCAGCCAAGCCGGGACAGGGAACAATGAGCAGTTCTTC	CASSQAGTGNNEQFF
TRBV15	TRBD1	TRBJ1-5	NA	TGTGCCACCAGCAGCGACAGGGGACTTTATCAGCCCCAGCATTTT	CATSSDRGLYQPQHF
TRBV7-9	NA	TRBJ1-6	NA	TGTGCCAGCAGCTTCGCAGGGATGAATTCACCCCTCCACTTT	CASSFAGMNSPLHF
TRBV14	NA	TRBJ1-1	once	TGTGCCAGCAGCCAAGTTCGGGGGGCGGGAAAGACTGAAGCTTTCTTT	CASSQVRGAGKTEAFF
TRBV2	TRBD1	TRBJ2-5	NA	TGTGCCAGCGATTTTACAGGGGGCGGCGAGACCCAGTACTTC	CASDFTGGGETQYF
TRBV6-5	TRBD1	TRBJ2-3	once	TGTGCCAGCGGAAACGGACAGGGGGCCACAGATACGCAGTATTTT	CASGNGQGATDTQYF
TRBV27	NA	TRBJ1-6	NA	TGTGCCAGCAGTTTTTATGGGACTACCAATTCACCCCTCCACTTT	CASSFYGTTNSPLHF
TRBV2	NA	TRBJ1-5	NA	TGTGCCAGCAGTACGACAGCCAATCAGCCCCAGCATTTT	CASSTTANQPQHF
TRBV5-3	NA	TRBJ2-7	NA	TGTGCCAGAAGCTTGCGGGCAGGGGTTCTTCGGGAGCAGTACTTC	CARSLRAGVLREQYF
TRBV5-1	TRBD1	TRBJ1-6	NA	TGCGCCAGCAGCTTGGCAGGACAGGGGTCTTCACCCCTCCACTTT	CASSLAGQGSSPLHF
TRBV5-5	TRBD2	TRBJ2-6	NA	TGTGCCAGCAGCCTCGGGACTAGCGGGAGGCGCTCTGGGGCCAACGTCCTGACTTTC	CASSLGTSGRRSGANVLTF
TRBV5-6	TRBD1	TRBJ2-1	once	TGTGCCAGCAGCGATCAGGGGGCGCCCTACAATGAGCAGTTCTTC	CASSDQGAPYNEQFF
TRBV7-9	TRBD2	TRBJ2-3	once	TGTGCCAGCAGCTCCCCTAGCGGGAGTTCGGTAGATACGCAGTATTTT	CASSSPSGSSVDTQYF
TRBV6-5	TRBD2	TRBJ2-2	NA	TGTGCCAGCACCCCGGGACTAGTTGCCACCGGGGAGCTGTTTTTT	CASTPGLVATGELFF